The entry below describes one TCR beta chain. The target of this receptor is not known. No qualities accompany the bases; no much larger clone lies one base away. At one collaborating source in Seattle, patients were enrolled during active infection and were followed longitudinally through the course of disease. Collaborating institutions collected whole blood in K2EDTA tubes following their own protocols. For TCRbeta analysis, collaborators shipped samples as frozen whole blood, isolated PBMCs, or DNA extracted from either of those sample types. TCRbeta CDR3 regions were amplified from genomic DNA by means of the immunoSEQ Assay, a bias-controlled multiplex PCR. The authors processed their data as follows. Within the assay, amplification of reference gene primers was used to estimate how many nucleated cells each sample contained. To quantify the absolute abundance of each unique TCRbeta CDR3 rearrangement, sequence reads were collapsed and filtered. For each sample, productive Simpson clonality was calculated as the square root of Simpson's diversity index across productive rearrangements. Sourced from immuneACCESS, this table was stored by TCRdb with only in-frame sequences that have V and J called. A share of the clones is absent; for the studies checked, an unresolved V gene accounts for under half, and the remainder has no known explanation. The V and J calls and clone size come from that table; D and trimming were worked out from the DNA. This sample lists 250,000 to 350,000 clones; roughly 84% were detected once. Jointly, the top ten make up about 1.5% of the sample.

The CDR3 numbers 14 residues from cysteine through phenylalanine. Only the CDR3 portion is preserved as DNA: 42 bases, with reading frame beginning at the first base. The V end loses 4 bases and the J end loses 0 bases, and a stretch of 10 bases separates them. The germline V gene provides CDR1 SGHRS and CDR2 YFSETQ. The sample belongs to a study of blood T cell repertoires in COVID-19 (dated by TCRdb to the early 2020s). Regarding the research as a whole: The collaborator samples originated in the United States, Italy and Spain and spanned the acute and convalescent phases of COVID-19. The repertoires were made available in a free public database intended to serve as a resource for research on the immune response to SARS-CoV-2. A de-identified subject ID, COVID-19 status, age in years and sex were almost always included in the sample metadata. Where available, HLA class I and class II types were obtained from metadata supplied by the sample provider rather than from assay-based typing. Subjects who had been exposed to COVID-19, were actively infected with it, or had recovered from it provided the deeply sampled blood TCRbeta repertoires that made up the dataset. Samples were obtained from the ongoing ImmuneRACE study (first 160 participants) and from over a thousand subjects provided by 6 global collaborators. The prospective study material was composed of cDNA or gDNA derived from T cells, B-cell-depleted T cells, or PBMCs. Paper-wide results and their limitations: Clinical and demographic metadata were provided uncurated, with the amount varying by source and participant.

Recombination linked TRBV5-1 to TRBJ2-5, with the D segment identity uncertain. The TCR was taken from a human donor with COVID-19, enrolled during active disease. The donor label of this sample is uncertain. The sequenced sample was peripheral blood. CDR3 loop: CASSPSSYQETQYF. DNA sequence: TGCGCCAGCAGCCCCTCCTCCTACCAAGAGACCCAGTACTTC. The full variable domain, completed from the reference TRBV5-1 and TRBJ2-5 proteins outside the CDR3, reads KAGVTQTPRYLIKTRGQQVTLSCSPISGHRSVSWYQQTPGQGLQFLFEYFSETQRNKGNFPGRFSGRQFSNSRSEMNVSTLELGDSALYLCASSPSSYQETQYFGPGTRLLVL.